This TCR beta chain was captured in a study of OX40 agonist ivuxolimab in advanced cancers. CDR3 length equals 13 residues. The germline V and J ends were trimmed by 8 bases and 5 bases, with 14 bases remaining between them. Germline V gene sequence: CDR1 MRHNA, CDR2 SNTAGT. Data came from immunoSEQ multiplex PCR; TCRdb stores just in-frame clones and leaves some out. The sample has roughly 150,000 clones; roughly 94% are singletons. The chain carries TRBV6-4 and TRBJ2-3, with TRBD2 as a possible D gene (6 bases). The TCR originated in an adult with an advanced solid tumor such as melanoma, head and neck, liver or kidney cancer. The input for sequencing was CD4+ or CD8+ T cells sorted from blood, taken in a trial of the OX40 agonist ivuxolimab. The CDR3 region is CASGGEAGDTQYF. As DNA, the CDR3 is TGTGCCAGCGGGGGAGAAGCGGGAGATACGCAGTATTTT.